This TCR beta chain is from a study of blood T cell repertoires in COVID-19. In the study overall: Spain, Italy and the United States supplied samples that represented acute and convalescent COVID-19. The analysed material was cDNA or gDNA that came from T cells, B-cell-depleted T cells, or PBMCs.

Per the original data handling: By means of reference gene primer amplification, nucleated cell counts were estimated. Repertoires were generated with immunoSEQ multiplex PCR, while TCRdb's copy carries only in-frame clones and drops some. For V, J and clone size, that table is used; D and trimming come from the DNA. The table lists 250,000 to 300,000 clones, about 86% of them singletons, with less than 3% in the top ten. Looked up from germline, CDR1 is SGHDN and CDR2 is FVKESK. V gave up 1 base and J gave up 11 bases; unmatched junction bases: 8. This CDR3 comprises 15 residues. This clonotype originated in a woman aged 60 to 75 with active or convalescent COVID-19. V and J are TRBV14 and TRBJ2-6; 7 bases agree with TRBD1. The specimen was peripheral blood. The CDR3 is CASSQGGGANHVLTF. The CDR3 nucleotides are TGTGCCAGCAGCCAAGGAGGGGGCGCCAACCACGTCCTGACTTTC.